One and the same sample provided the 4 T cell receptor beta chains below, sequenced in a study of blood T cell repertoires in COVID-19 (dated by TCRdb to about 2020). To prepare the library, the immunoSEQ multiplex PCR assay was applied. The immuneACCESS repertoire file appears here via TCRdb, limited to in-frame rearrangements. These files lack a portion of the clones; in checked studies, under half of the deficit traces to unresolved V genes, and the cause of the others is not known. For this sample there are 200,000 to 300,000 clones; approximately 80% appear just once. In total, the top ten clones hold around 30% of the sample. The sequencing sample was made of peripheral blood. These receptors were obtained from a middle-aged man with acute or convalescent COVID-19.

The chain carries TRBV19 and TRBJ2-2; TRBD2 matches 10 bases. The germline V gene encodes CDR1 LNHDA and CDR2 SQIVND (reference sequence). Trimming removed 4 bases from V and 4 bases from J; junction bases left unmatched: 3. The CDR3 length is 15 residues. In nucleotides, the CDR3 is TGTGCCAGTAGTACGCTAGCGGGAGCCACCGGGGAGCTGTTTTTT. It specifies CASSTLAGATGELFF.

This clone was seen a handful of times. V usage is TRBV5-5 and J usage is TRBJ2-3; possibly TRBD2 for D (6 bases). Looked up from germline, CDR1 is SGHKS and CDR2 is YYEKEE (reference sequence). V lost 3 bases and J lost 3, with 14 bases in between. The CDR3 runs 15 residues. In DNA, the CDR3 is TGTGCCAGCAGCTCGGGAGTTTCTTTAACAGATACGCAGTATTTT. Translated, it gives CASSSGVSLTDTQYF.

The chain has TRBV7-8 and TRBJ2-7; D is unclear. Trimming took 4 bases from V and 3 from J, leaving 7 bases between them. The CDR3 sequence is 12 residues long. Germline V gene lookup returns CDR1 SGHVS and CDR2 FQNEAQ. The CDR3 sequence is CASSYEIYEQYF. The CDR3, as DNA: TGTGCCAGCAGCTACGAGATCTACGAGCAGTACTTC. The variable domain in full, with the rest retrieved from reference TRBV7-8 and TRBJ2-7, is GAGVSQSPRYKVAKRGQDVALRCDPISGHVSLFWYQQALGQGPEFLTYFQNEAQLDKSGLPSDRFFAERPEGSVSTLKIQRTQQEDSAVYLCASSYEIYEQYFGPGTRLTVT.

This clone was recorded at least ten times. V gene TRBV4-2 combines with J gene TRBJ2-5, with 8 positions matching TRBD2. From germline, CDR1 is LGHNA and CDR2 YNFKEQ. The V and J ends lost 0 bases and 11 bases, in that order; junction bases with no gene match: 11. The CDR3 is 15 amino acids. CDR3 in amino acids: CASSQDGGTSFPQYF. CDR3 DNA: TGTGCCAGCAGCCAAGATGGAGGGACTAGTTTTCCTCAGTACTTC.